This T cell receptor (beta chain) comes out of a study of cytomegalovirus exposure and HLA in healthy donors. General study results and limits: The classifier was said to identify cytomegalovirus status with high specificity and sensitivity. About 150 TCR beta chains were listed as cytomegalovirus-associated. Later work associated approximately 17,000 TCR beta sequences with HLA alleles at 0.05 false discovery rate.

Points on this clone: What it recognizes is unknown.

Germline loops: CDR1 MNHNY, CDR2 SVGAGI (reference sequence). Deletions cut 10 bases from V and 8 bases from J, with 14 bases between. The CDR3 has 11 residues. The PCR had 60 Vbeta and 13 Jbeta primers. Assay: immunoSEQ multiplex PCR; the TCRdb copy retains only in-frame clones and omits some. The sample comprises around 170,000 clones, about three quarters of which are singletons, and about 7.7% rests with the top ten. Sequenced material: PBMCs. The source is a woman in her forties in good health and CMV-seropositive. V and J are TRBV6-6 and TRBJ1-2, with D perhaps TRBD1 (6 bases). DNA of the CDR3: TGTGCCACACGACAGGTTGAAGGCTACACCTTC. Protein product: CATRQVEGYTF.